This TCR beta chain is drawn from a study of T cells in tumors after PD-1 blockade. On the study more broadly: Patients had no prior checkpoint blockade, systemic immunosuppressants, or anti-cancer therapy within 4 weeks.

Germline V gene data show CDR1 as MDHEN and CDR2 as SYDVKM. V lost 3 bases and J 10 bases, leaving 9 bases between the germline ends. The CDR3 runs to 12 residues. TCRdb keeps only in-frame clones here, not all; method: immunoSEQ multiplex PCR. The repertoire holds roughly 4,000 clones, with roughly 70% as singletons. The chain uses TRBV28 and TRBJ1-4, with D unclear. The receptor comes from a human donor with basal cell carcinoma. The sequencing used tumor tissue, collected before anti-PD-1 treatment. CDR3 region: CASSLLGGKLFF. CDR3 DNA sequence: TGTGCCAGCAGTTTGTTGGGTGGAAAACTGTTTTTT.